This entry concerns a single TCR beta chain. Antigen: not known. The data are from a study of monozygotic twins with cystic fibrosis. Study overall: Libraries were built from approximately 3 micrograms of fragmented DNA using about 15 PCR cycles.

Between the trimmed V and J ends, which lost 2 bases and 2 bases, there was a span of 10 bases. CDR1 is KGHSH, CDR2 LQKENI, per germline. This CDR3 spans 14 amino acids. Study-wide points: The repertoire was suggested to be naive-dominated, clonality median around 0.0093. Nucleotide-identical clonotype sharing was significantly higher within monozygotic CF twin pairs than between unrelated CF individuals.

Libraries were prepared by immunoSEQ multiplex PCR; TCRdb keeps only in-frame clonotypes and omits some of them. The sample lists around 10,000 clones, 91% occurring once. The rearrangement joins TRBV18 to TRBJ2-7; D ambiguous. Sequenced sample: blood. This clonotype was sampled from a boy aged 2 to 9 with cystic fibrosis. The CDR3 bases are TGTGCCAGCTCACCAAGTCCAGGAGCCTACGAGCAGTACGTC. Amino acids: CASSPSPGAYEQYV.